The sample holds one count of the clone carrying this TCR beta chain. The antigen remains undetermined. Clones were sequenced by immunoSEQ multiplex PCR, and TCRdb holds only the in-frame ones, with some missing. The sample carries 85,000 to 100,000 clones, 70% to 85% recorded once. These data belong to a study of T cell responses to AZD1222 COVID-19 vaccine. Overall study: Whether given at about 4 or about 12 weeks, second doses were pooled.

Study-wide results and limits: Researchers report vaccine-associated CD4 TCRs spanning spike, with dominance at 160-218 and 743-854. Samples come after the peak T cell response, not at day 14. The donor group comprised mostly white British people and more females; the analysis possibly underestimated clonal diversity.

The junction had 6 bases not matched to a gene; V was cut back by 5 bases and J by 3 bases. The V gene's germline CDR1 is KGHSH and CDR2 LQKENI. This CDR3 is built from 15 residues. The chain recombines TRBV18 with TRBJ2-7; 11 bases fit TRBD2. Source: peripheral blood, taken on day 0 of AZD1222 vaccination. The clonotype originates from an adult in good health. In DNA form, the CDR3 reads TGTGCCAGCTCATTTAGCGGGAGGGCCAGCTACGAGCAGTACTTC. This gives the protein CASSFSGRASYEQYF. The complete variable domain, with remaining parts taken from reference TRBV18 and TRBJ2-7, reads NAGVMQNPRHLVRRRGQEARLRCSPMKGHSHVYWYRQLPEEGLKFMVYLQKENIIDESGMPKERFSAEFPKEGPSILRIQQVVRGDSAAYFCASSFSGRASYEQYFGPGTRLTVT.